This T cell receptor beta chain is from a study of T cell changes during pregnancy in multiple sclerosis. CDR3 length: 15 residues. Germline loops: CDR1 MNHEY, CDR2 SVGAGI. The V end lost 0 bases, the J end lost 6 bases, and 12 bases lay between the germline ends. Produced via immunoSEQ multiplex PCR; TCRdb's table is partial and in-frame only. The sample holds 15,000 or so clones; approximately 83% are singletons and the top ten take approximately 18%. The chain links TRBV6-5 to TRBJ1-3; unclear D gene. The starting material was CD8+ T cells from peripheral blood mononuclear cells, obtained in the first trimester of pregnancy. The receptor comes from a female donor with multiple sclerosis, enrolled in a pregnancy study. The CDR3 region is CASSYSVPGPNTIYF. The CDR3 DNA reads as TGTGCCAGCAGTTACTCGGTCCCTGGGCCAAACACCATATATTTT.